This entry lists 3 T cell receptor beta chains sequenced from one sample in a study of cytomegalovirus exposure and HLA in healthy donors. The study ran its PCR with 60 Vbeta and 13 Jbeta primers. This table comes from immunoSEQ multiplex PCR, and its TCRdb copy is limited to in-frame clones, with some not included. This table has around 250,000 clones, approximately 80% appearing once. The sample taken for sequencing was PBMCs. The source is a woman aged 60-75 years in good health and CMV-seropositive.

The CDR3 DNA reads as TGTGCCAGCGCCTCGAGGGCAGCCAACTCTGGGGCCAACGTCCTGACTTTC. It codes for CASASRAANSGANVLTF. The J gene is TRBJ2-6, the V gene TRBV5-5; D may be TRBD2 (5 bases). The germline gives CDR1 SGHKS, CDR2 YYEKEE (reference sequence). The CDR3 contains 17 residues. The V gene lost 7 bases and the J gene lost 0 bases, with 17 bases spanning the gap.

The chain employs TRBV13 and TRBJ1-1; 9 positions agree with TRBD1. Germline V CDR1 and CDR2: PRHDT, FYEKMQ (reference sequence). CDR3 length equals 18 residues. The trim removed 2 bases at V and 3 bases at J, leaving 13 bases unmatched. DNA of the CDR3: TGTGCCAGCAGCTTAAGTTGGGACAGGGCGGAGGGGGACACTGAAGCTTTCTTT. This translates into CASSLSWDRAEGDTEAFF.

The CDR3 DNA sequence: TGTGCCAGCAGCATGGGACAGGGTGAGACCCAGTACTTC. Protein: CASSMGQGETQYF. V gene TRBV7-3 combines with J gene TRBJ2-5; TRBD1 aligns across 9 bases. Germline trimming cut 5 bases from V and 5 bases from J; bases unmatched to any gene: 3. Germline-derived CDR1 and CDR2 are SGHTA and FQGTGA. The CDR3 consists of 13 residues.